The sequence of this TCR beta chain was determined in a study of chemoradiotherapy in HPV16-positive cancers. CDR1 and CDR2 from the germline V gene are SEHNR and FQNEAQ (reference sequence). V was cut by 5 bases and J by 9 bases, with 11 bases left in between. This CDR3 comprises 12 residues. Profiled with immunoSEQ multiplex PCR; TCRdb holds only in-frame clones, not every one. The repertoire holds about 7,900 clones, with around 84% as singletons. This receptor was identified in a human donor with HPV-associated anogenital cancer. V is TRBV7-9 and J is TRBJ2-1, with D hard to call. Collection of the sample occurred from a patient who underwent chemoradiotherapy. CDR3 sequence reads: CASSLSDGEQFF. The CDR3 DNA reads TGTGCCAGCAGCCTGTCGGATGGTGAGCAGTTCTTC.